One TCR beta chain is described in this entry. Its target is unknown. PCR involved 60 Vbeta and 13 Jbeta primers. Some clones are missing from TCRdb's copy, which holds only in-frame ones; the method was immunoSEQ multiplex PCR. The sample records approximately 140,000 clones, about 75% being singletons. These data are taken from a study of cytomegalovirus exposure and HLA in healthy donors. There are 19 residues in the CDR3. Trimming took off 4 bases at V and 0 bases at J, with 19 bases between the two ends. Per the germline V gene, CDR1 is LGHNA and CDR2 is YNFKEQ. Findings of the study overall: A later analysis linked around 17,000 TCR beta sequences to HLA alleles at 0.05 false discovery rate.

This chain connects TRBV4-2 to TRBJ2-6, with D possibly TRBD1 on 6 matching bases. The sequence derives from a man between 18 and 29 years old in good health and CMV-seronegative. Sample: PBMCs. The CDR3 region is CASSPRNRDTISGANVLTF. The CDR3 DNA follows: TGTGCCAGCAGCCCGCGAAACCGGGACACGATCTCTGGGGCCAACGTCCTGACTTTC.